A single sample is the source of the 16 T cell receptor beta chains below, sequenced in a study of blood T cell repertoires in COVID-19. The protocol was immunoSEQ multiplex PCR, while the TCRdb copy is restricted to in-frame clones and leaves out a portion. The sample lists around 300,000 clones; around nine tenths were seen once. The material sequenced was PBMCs or T cells enriched from blood (not recorded which). Every receptor here comes from a woman younger than 45 who had recovered from COVID-19.

This clone has a single count. The CDR3 DNA reads TGTGCCAGTACCTCCTCCTCCTACGAGCAGTACTTC. This gives the protein CASTSSSYEQYF. The chain employs TRBV19 and TRBJ2-7; D uncertain. V gave up 7 bases and J gave up 0 bases, with 7 bases separating them. The germline gives CDR1 LNHDA, CDR2 SQIVND (reference sequence). CDR3 size: 12 residues.

This clone was detected only a few times. This chain connects TRBV6-6 to TRBJ1-4, with 7 bases aligning to TRBD1. The CDR3 length is 15 residues. The germline V gene has CDR1 MNHNY and CDR2 SVGAGI (reference sequence). V lost 2 bases, J lost 2 bases, and 2 bases stayed unmatched. The CDR3: CASSYLGQTNEKLFF. As DNA, the CDR3 is TGTGCCAGCAGTTACCTGGGACAGACTAATGAAAAACTGTTTTTT.

A single count supports this clone. The genes are TRBV28 and TRBJ1-5; TRBD1 matches 8 bases. This CDR3 comprises 19 residues. CDR1 is MDHEN, CDR2 SYDVKM, per germline. V trimming: 3 bases; J trimming: 0 bases; junction bases outside the gene matches: 13. CDR3 coding DNA: TGTGCCAGCAGTTTTCCCCCCGGGACAGGTACCTATAGCAATCAGCCCCAGCATTTT. Translated, it gives CASSFPPGTGTYSNQPQHF.

The CDR3 bases are TGTGCCAGTAGTCCTTGGGACAGGAACACTGAAGCTTTCTTT. Amino acids: CASSPWDRNTEAFF. The chain uses TRBV19 and TRBJ1-1, with 7 positions matching TRBD1. Trimming at V came to 5 bases and at J to 1 base, leaving 4 bases not matched to a gene. The germline gives CDR1 LNHDA, CDR2 SQIVND (reference sequence). This CDR3 contains 14 residues.

The J gene is TRBJ2-7, the V gene TRBV5-1; 11 bases agree with TRBD1. The CDR3 has 20 amino acids. In germline, CDR1 is SGHRS, CDR2 YFSETQ. V dropped 2 bases and J dropped 2; count of bases not matched to a gene: 18. The CDR3 region has the DNA TGCGCCAGCAGCTTCCTTCCCGGACAGGGGGCTACCACTTTACCCTACGAGCAGTACTTC. Its translation is CASSFLPGQGATTLPYEQYF.

The chain links TRBV5-5 to TRBJ1-2; perhaps TRBD1 as D (5 bases). The length of the CDR3 is 14 residues. CDR1 is SGHKS, CDR2 YYEKEE, per germline (reference sequence). V dropped 4 bases and J dropped 8 bases, with 18 bases sitting between them. In nucleotides, the CDR3 is TGTGCCAGCAGCGCCCCTGGGGGGGGTGGCGGCTACACCTTC. It codes for CASSAPGGGGGYTF.

The chain employs TRBV20-1 and TRBJ1-2, with 7 bases lining up with TRBD1. The CDR3 sequence is 11 residues long. The germline V gene encodes CDR1 DFQATT and CDR2 SNEGSKA (reference sequence). V shed 4 bases, J shed 11 bases, and the junction held 7 bases outside the gene matches. The CDR3 DNA reads TGCAGTGCTACGACAGGGTCGAGTTACACCTTC. This sequence encodes CSATTGSSYTF.

This rearrangement joins TRBV7-9 to TRBJ1-2, with 9 bases aligning to TRBD1. CDR1 and CDR2 (germline): SEHNR, FQNEAQ (reference sequence). V shed 5 bases, J shed 3 bases, and the junction held 16 bases outside the gene matches. The CDR3 covers 18 residues. CDR3 DNA: TGTGCCAGCAGCCCTACAGGGGGCGGTTTCCCTTTAGACTATGGCTACACCTTC. This encodes CASSPTGGGFPLDYGYTF.

The genes are TRBV2 and TRBJ2-1; D might be TRBD1 (6 bases). The germline V gene encodes CDR1 SNHLY and CDR2 FYNNEI. Deletions cut 3 bases from V and 1 base from J, with 19 bases between. The CDR3 extends over 18 amino acids. The CDR3 DNA is TGTGCCAGCAGTGAGGGACAAAAACTTCTAGGTTCCTACAATGAGCAGTTCTTC. Protein: CASSEGQKLLGSYNEQFF.

V and J are TRBV7-9 and TRBJ1-1; 8 bases match TRBD1. This CDR3 region has 14 residues. V lost 9 bases, J lost 0 bases, and 6 bases stayed unmatched. Germline CDR1 reads SEHNR; CDR2 reads FQNEAQ (reference sequence). This CDR3 reads CASYRGGMNTEAFF. The DNA for the CDR3 is TGTGCCAGTTACAGGGGGGGCATGAACACTGAAGCTTTCTTT.

The gene calls are TRBV6-5 and TRBJ2-1; possibly TRBD2 for D (5 bases). V was trimmed by 5 bases and J by 4 bases, leaving 15 bases between them. The CDR3 is 15 residues long. Germline assignment: CDR1 MNHEY and CDR2 SVGAGI. CDR3 loop: CASSPFDGNYNEQFF. The CDR3, as DNA: TGTGCCAGCAGTCCATTCGACGGGAATTACAATGAGCAGTTCTTC.

The chain combines TRBV15 with TRBJ1-2, with 9 bases lining up with TRBD1. The V gene's germline CDR1 is LNHNV and CDR2 YYDKDF (reference sequence). The CDR3 extends over 14 amino acids. The V segment lost 6 bases and the J segment 4 bases; nucleotides outside the gene matches: 6. The chain's CDR3 is CATRLDRGAYGYTF. CDR3 coding DNA: TGTGCCACCAGGTTGGACAGGGGAGCCTATGGCTACACCTTC.

The V gene is TRBV7-6, the J gene TRBJ2-2; D is uncertain. Germline V gene sequence: CDR1 SGHVS, CDR2 FNYEAQ. This CDR3 has 14 amino acids. V lost 0 bases to trimming and J lost 8 bases, with 10 bases between them. CDR3 nucleotides: TGTGCCAGCAGCTTAGCGACTGGCGGAGGGGAGCTGTTTTTT. Amino acids: CASSLATGGGELFF.

This clone was observed a handful of times. The J gene is TRBJ1-6, the V gene TRBV5-6, with 10 bases that match TRBD1. The CDR3 runs to 15 residues. Germline CDR1 SGHDT, CDR2 YYEEEE. The V segment lost 5 bases and the J segment 10 bases; nucleotides outside the gene matches: 9. This CDR3 reads CASSRGQGDSSPLHF. CDR3 coding DNA: TGTGCCAGCAGTCGAGGACAGGGGGATTCCTCACCCCTCCACTTT.

This sequence joins TRBV18 and TRBJ2-7; D is uncertain. The CDR3 loop spans 18 amino acids. Germline V gene data show CDR1 as KGHSH and CDR2 as LQKENI. V was clipped by 3 bases and J by 0 bases, with 21 bases between them. Here the CDR3 reads CASSPQSLQPLSSYEQYF. The DNA for the CDR3 is TGTGCCAGCTCACCCCAGTCTTTACAGCCCTTAAGCTCCTACGAGCAGTACTTC. Full variable domain (missing parts from reference TRBV18 and TRBJ2-7): NAGVMQNPRHLVRRRGQEARLRCSPMKGHSHVYWYRQLPEEGLKFMVYLQKENIIDESGMPKERFSAEFPKEGPSILRIQQVVRGDSAAYFCASSPQSLQPLSSYEQYFGPGTRLTVT.

This clone is a singleton in its sample. This chain connects TRBV2 to TRBJ1-5; D perhaps matches TRBD1 (5 bases). V lost 7 bases and J lost 6, with 13 bases in between. The CDR3 runs 13 residues. Germline V gene data show CDR1 as SNHLY and CDR2 as FYNNEI. The CDR3 sequence: CASTILGGQPQHF. The CDR3 nucleotides read TGTGCCAGCACAATCTTGGGGGGTCAGCCCCAGCATTTT.